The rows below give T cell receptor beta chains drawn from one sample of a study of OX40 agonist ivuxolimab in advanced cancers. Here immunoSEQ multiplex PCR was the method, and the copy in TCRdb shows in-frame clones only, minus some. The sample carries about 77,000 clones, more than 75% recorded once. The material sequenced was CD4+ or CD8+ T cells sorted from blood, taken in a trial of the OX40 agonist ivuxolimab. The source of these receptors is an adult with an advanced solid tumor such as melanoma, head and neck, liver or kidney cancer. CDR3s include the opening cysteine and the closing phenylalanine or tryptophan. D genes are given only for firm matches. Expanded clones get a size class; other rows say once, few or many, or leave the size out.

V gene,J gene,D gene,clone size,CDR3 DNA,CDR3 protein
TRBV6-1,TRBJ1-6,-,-,TGTGCCAGCAGTGAAGTTGGGGCCATCTATAATTCACCCCTCCACTTT,CASSEVGAIYNSPLHF
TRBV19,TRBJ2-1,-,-,TGTGCCAGTAGTCTCCGAGACAGTGGGTACAATGAGCAGTTCTTC,CASSLRDSGYNEQFF
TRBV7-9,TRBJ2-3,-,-,TGTGCCAGCAGTCAAGGGGGATCATCCGCAGATACGCAGTATTTT,CASSQGGSSADTQYF
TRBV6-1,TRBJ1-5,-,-,TGTGCCAGCAGTGAATCATCACAGGGCAATCAGCCCCAGCATTTT,CASSESSQGNQPQHF
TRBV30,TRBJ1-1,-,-,TGTGCCTGGAGAGGCAACACTGAAGCTTTCTTT,CAWRGNTEAFF
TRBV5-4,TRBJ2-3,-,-,TGTGCCAGCAGCCTCCCTAAAAATACGCAGTATTTT,CASSLPKNTQYF
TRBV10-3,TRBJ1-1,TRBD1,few,TGTGCCATCAACTCACAGGGGATGAACACTGAAGCTTTCTTT,CAINSQGMNTEAFF
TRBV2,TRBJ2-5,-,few,TGTGCCAGCAGTGAGGGGGAAGAGACCCAGTACTTC,CASSEGEETQYF
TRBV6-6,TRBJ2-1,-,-,TGTGCCAGCAGTGGCCCGGAGGGCTTGTATGGTGAGCAGTTCTTC,CASSGPEGLYGEQFF
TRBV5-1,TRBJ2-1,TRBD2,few,TGCGCCAGCAGCTCTGATGCTAGCGGGAGGAGGTTAGCCTCCTACAATGAGCAGTTCTTC,CASSSDASGRRLASYNEQFF
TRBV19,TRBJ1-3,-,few,TGTGCCAGTGGACAGTCTTCTGGAAACACCATATATTTT,CASGQSSGNTIYF
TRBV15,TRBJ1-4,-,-,TGTGCCACCAGCAGAGATCTGACTACTGAAAAACTGTTTTTT,CATSRDLTTEKLFF
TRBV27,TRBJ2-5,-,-,TGTGCCAGCAGTCTGGACCGCCAGAGTGAGACCCAGTACTTC,CASSLDRQSETQYF
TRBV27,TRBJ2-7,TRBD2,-,TGTGCCAGCAGTCTAGACGGGACTAGGGTGCGGGAGCAGTACTTC,CASSLDGTRVREQYF
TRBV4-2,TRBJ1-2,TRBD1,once,TGTGCCAGCAGCCAAACCGGGACAGGGAACTATGGCTACACCTTC,CASSQTGTGNYGYTF
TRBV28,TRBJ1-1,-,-,TGTGCCAGCAGTTTATTGGCAGGTCTTGGATTAGAAGCTTTCTTT,CASSLLAGLGLEAFF
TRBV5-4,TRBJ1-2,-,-,TGTGCCAGCAGCCAAGAGAGTGGCAGGGACTATGGCTACACCTTC,CASSQESGRDYGYTF
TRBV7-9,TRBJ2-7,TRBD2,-,TGTGCCAGCAGCTTAGCGCGGGAGACGTCCTACGAGCAGTACTTC,CASSLARETSYEQYF
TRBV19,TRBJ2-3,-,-,TGTGCCAGTAGCCCCTGGGGGGGCGGACGCACAGATACGCAGTATTTT,CASSPWGGGRTDTQYF
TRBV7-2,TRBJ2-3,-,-,TGTGCCAGCAGCTTAGTTCGGGCCACAGATACGCAGTATTTT,CASSLVRATDTQYF
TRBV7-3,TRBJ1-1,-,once,TGTGCCAGCAGCTTAGCAGGCACTGAAGCTTTCTTT,CASSLAGTEAFF
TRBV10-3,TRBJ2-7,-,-,TGTGCCATCAGTCCGGGCCAAGCAAGGGACGAGCAGTACTTC,CAISPGQARDEQYF
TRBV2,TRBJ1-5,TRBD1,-,TGTGCCAGCAGAGGTCATACAGGGGTCGATCAGCCCCAGCATTTT,CASRGHTGVDQPQHF
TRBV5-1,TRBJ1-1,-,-,TGCGCCAGCAGCGGCAGCAGGAACACTGAAGCTTTCTTT,CASSGSRNTEAFF
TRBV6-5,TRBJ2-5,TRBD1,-,TGTGCCAGCAGTGAGGACAGGCAAGAGACCCAGTACTTC,CASSEDRQETQYF
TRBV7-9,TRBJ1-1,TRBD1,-,TGTGCCAGCAGCGCCGGACAGGGGGGGAAAAACACTGAAGCTTTCTTT,CASSAGQGGKNTEAFF
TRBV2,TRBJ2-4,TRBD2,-,TGTGCCAGCAGCCTAGGTAGCGGGGGGAAAAACATTCAGTACTTC,CASSLGSGGKNIQYF
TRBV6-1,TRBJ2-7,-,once,TGTGCCAGCAGTGAAGCTAACCAGGGATCCTACGAGCAGTACTTC,CASSEANQGSYEQYF
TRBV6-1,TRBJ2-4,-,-,TGTGCCAGTCCCCCCGGGTTTTTAGCCAAAAACATTCAGTACTTC,CASPPGFLAKNIQYF
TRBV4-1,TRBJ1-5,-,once,TGCGCCAGCAGCCAATTGGACAGTAATCAGCCCCAGCATTTT,CASSQLDSNQPQHF
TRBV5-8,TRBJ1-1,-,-,TGTGCCAGCAGCTTGGTCTTGGCAGCCATTTTT,CASSLVLAAIF
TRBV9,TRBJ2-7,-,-,TGTGCCAGCAGCCCCCCAACAGTAACGGGCTCCTACGAGCAGTACTTC,CASSPPTVTGSYEQYF
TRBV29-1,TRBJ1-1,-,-,TGCAGCGGCGGACAGTACATGAACACTGAAGCTTTCTTT,CSGGQYMNTEAFF
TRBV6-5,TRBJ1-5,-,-,TGTGCCAGCAGCCCAGGACCTCGGCCCCAGCATTTT,CASSPGPRPQHF
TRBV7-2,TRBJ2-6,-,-,TGTGCCAGCAGCTTAGAGCAGGGAGGTACCGGGGCCAACGTCCTGACTTTC,CASSLEQGGTGANVLTF
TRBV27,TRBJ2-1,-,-,TGTGCCAGCAGTTATCAGGGGGTGGCGGGAAGCTCCTACAATGAGCAGTTCTTC,CASSYQGVAGSSYNEQFF
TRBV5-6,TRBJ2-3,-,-,TGTGCCAGCAGCTTGACAGGGACGGATACGCAGTATTTT,CASSLTGTDTQYF
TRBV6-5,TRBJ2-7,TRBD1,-,TGTGCCAGCAGACAGGGGGTGGGAGAGCAGTACTTC,CASRQGVGEQYF
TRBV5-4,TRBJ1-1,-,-,TGTGCCAGCAGCCCCCGAGCCAACACTGAAGCTTTCTTT,CASSPRANTEAFF
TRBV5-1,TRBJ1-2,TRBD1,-,TGCGCCAGCAGCTCGGGACAGGGAGTCGCTGGCTACACCTTC,CASSSGQGVAGYTF
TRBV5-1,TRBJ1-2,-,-,TGCGCCAGCGGTCCTAACTATGGCTACACCTTC,CASGPNYGYTF
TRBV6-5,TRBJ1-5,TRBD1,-,TGTGCCAGCAGGTCTACAGGGGGCCTCCAGCATTTT,CASRSTGGLQHF
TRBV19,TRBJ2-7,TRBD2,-,TGTGCCAGTGATACGGGGGGTCAGTCCTACGAGCAGTACTTC,CASDTGGQSYEQYF
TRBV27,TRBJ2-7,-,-,TGTGCCAGCAGTCCGACGGTCTCCTACGAGCAGTACTTC,CASSPTVSYEQYF
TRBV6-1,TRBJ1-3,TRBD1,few,TGTGCCAGCAGCAACCCGGTACAGGGGAACACCATATATTTT,CASSNPVQGNTIYF
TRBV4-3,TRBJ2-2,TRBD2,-,TGCGCCAGCAGCCAAGCTAGCGGGCTAACCGGGGAGCTGTTTTTT,CASSQASGLTGELFF
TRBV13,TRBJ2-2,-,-,TGTGCCAGCAGCCCCCGGGTCCGACCCACCGGGGAGCTGTTTTTT,CASSPRVRPTGELFF
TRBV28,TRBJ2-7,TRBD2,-,TGTGCCAGCAGTCTCATCGGACTAGCGGGGCCCGAGCAGTACTTC,CASSLIGLAGPEQYF
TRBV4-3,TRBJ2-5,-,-,TGCGCCAGCAGCCGCTTAAGGGAGACCCAGTACTTC,CASSRLRETQYF
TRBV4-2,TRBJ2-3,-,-,TGTGCCAGCAGCCAAGACGTCTTGACAATGGCCCGTACAGATACGCAGTATTTT,CASSQDVLTMARTDTQYF
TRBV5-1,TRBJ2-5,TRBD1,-,TGCGCCAGCAGCTCTACAGGGGGAGAGACCCAGTACTTC,CASSSTGGETQYF
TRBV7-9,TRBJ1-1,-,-,TGTGCCAGCAGCTTTTCGACGGGACTTGATGAAGCTTTCTTT,CASSFSTGLDEAFF
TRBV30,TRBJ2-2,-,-,TGTGCCTGGAGTGTACATGAAGCCGGGGAGCTGTTTTTT,CAWSVHEAGELFF